The 18 T cell receptor beta chains below come from one sample, sequenced in a study of technical replicates of blood from a handful of donors. TCRdb keeps only in-frame clones here, not all; method: immunoSEQ multiplex PCR. The sample includes some 85,000 clones, approximately 94% of them seen just once. Source material: T cells isolated from PBMCs. All receptors derive from a human donor in good health.

This chain uses TRBV30 with TRBJ1-4; perhaps TRBD1 as D (5 bases). The CDR3 covers 14 residues. Germline CDR1 is GTSNPN and CDR2 is SVGIG (reference sequence). The V and J ends lost 0 bases and 7 bases respectively, with 12 bases between them. The CDR3 nucleotides read TGTGCCTGGAGTGTAATTCAGGGAAGTGAAAAACTGTTTTTT. Translation: CAWSVIQGSEKLFF. Full variable domain (missing parts from reference TRBV30 and TRBJ1-4): SQTIHQWPATLVQPVGSPLSLECTVEGTSNPNLYWYRQAAGRGLQLLFYSVGIGQISSEVPQNLSASRPQDRQFILSSKKLLLSDSGFYLCAWSVIQGSEKLFFGSGTQLSVL.

The V gene is TRBV27, the J gene TRBJ1-2; D perhaps matches TRBD1 (6 bases). The germline CDR1 and CDR2 sequences are MNHEY and SMNVEV (reference sequence). CDR3 length equals 13 residues. Trimming removed 5 bases from V and 4 bases from J, with 11 bases in between. The CDR3 loop reads CASSPDRIYGYTF. CDR3 nucleotide sequence: TGTGCCAGCAGTCCGGACAGAATCTATGGCTACACCTTC.

The sample holds one count of this clone. The chain joins TRBV2 to TRBJ2-3, with 8 nucleotides matching TRBD2. After removal of 11 bases from V and 1 base from J, the junction contained 5 bases not matched to a gene. This CDR3 contains 13 residues. The germline CDR1 and CDR2 sequences are SNHLY and FYNNEI. The CDR3 spells CAGLTSGTDTQYF. CDR3 sequence (DNA): TGTGCCGGACTGACTAGCGGCACAGATACGCAGTATTTT.

V usage is TRBV28 and J usage is TRBJ2-3, with D perhaps matching TRBD1 (5 bases). Germline V gives CDR1 MDHEN, CDR2 SYDVKM. V was cut by 2 bases and J by 4 bases, with 7 bases left in between. This CDR3 comprises 13 residues. In nucleotides, the CDR3 is TGTGCCAGCAGTTTAATAGGGGCAGATACGCAGTATTTT. This codes for CASSLIGADTQYF. The full variable domain, with the rest looked up from reference TRBV28 and TRBJ2-3, is DVKVTQSSRYLVKRTGEKVFLECVQDMDHENMFWYRQDPGLGLRLIYFSYDVKMKEKGDIPEGYSVSREKKERFSLILESASTNQTSMYLCASSLIGADTQYFGPGTRLTVL.

The chain uses TRBV19 and TRBJ2-2; D is possibly TRBD2 (6 bases). Germline V gives CDR1 LNHDA, CDR2 SQIVND (reference sequence). The CDR3 is 14 amino acids. V lost 6 bases and J lost 0, with 8 bases in between. The CDR3 DNA is TGTGCCAGTAGCACTAGCACGAACACCGGGGAGCTGTTTTTT. Its protein product is CASSTSTNTGELFF.

V gene TRBV19 combines with J gene TRBJ1-5, with TRBD1 as a possible D gene (5 bases). V lost 5 bases to trimming and J lost 7 bases, with 21 bases between them. The CDR3 extends over 16 amino acids. Germline V gives CDR1 LNHDA, CDR2 SQIVND (reference sequence). The CDR3 bases are TGTGCCAGTAGTCCCCCCAGGGCCTTTAGTAGACAGCCCCAGCATTTT. Residues: CASSPPRAFSRQPQHF.

This chain connects TRBV2 to TRBJ2-3; 11 nucleotides line up with TRBD2. Trimming took 4 bases from V and 2 from J; bases not matched to a gene: 5. This CDR3 spans 16 amino acids. The germline V gene has CDR1 SNHLY and CDR2 FYNNEI. This chain's CDR3 is CASSGGLAVYTDTQYF. DNA for the CDR3: TGTGCCAGCAGTGGGGGACTAGCGGTCTACACAGATACGCAGTATTTT. The full variable domain, in which reference TRBV2 and TRBJ2-3 provide the parts outside the CDR3, is EPEVTQTPSHQVTQMGQEVILRCVPISNHLYFYWYRQILGQKVEFLVSFYNNEISEKSEIFDDQFSVERPDGSNFTLKIRSTKLEDSAMYFCASSGGLAVYTDTQYFGPGTRLTVL.

The V call is TRBV28, the J call TRBJ1-2; maybe TRBD1 (6 bases). Germline loops: CDR1 MDHEN, CDR2 SYDVKM. This CDR3 has 14 residues. The V end was cut by 3 bases, the J end by 4 bases, with 12 bases between. The CDR3 nucleotides read TGTGCCAGCAGTTTGTACAGGGACGCCTATGGCTACACCTTC. Residues: CASSLYRDAYGYTF.

The chain links TRBV5-1 to TRBJ1-1; 7 nucleotides agree with TRBD1. The CDR3 has 16 residues. V shed 4 bases and J 5 bases; nucleotides not matched to a gene: 14. Germline assignment: CDR1 SGHRS and CDR2 YFSETQ. The CDR3 spells CASSPSSGTAPTEAFF. CDR3 DNA sequence: TGCGCCAGCAGCCCAAGTTCCGGGACAGCACCAACTGAAGCTTTCTTT.

The chain combines TRBV13 with TRBJ2-7; 10 bases map to TRBD1. Unmatched junction bases numbered 13, after V lost 5 bases and J lost 3 bases. The CDR3 runs to 17 residues. Germline V gives CDR1 PRHDT, CDR2 FYEKMQ (reference sequence). The CDR3 is CASSPVGQGPGSYEQYF. The CDR3 DNA is TGTGCCAGCAGCCCCGTGGGACAGGGGCCAGGGAGCTACGAGCAGTACTTC.

The genes are TRBV30 and TRBJ1-1; TRBD1 is a possible D gene (5 bases). The CDR3 consists of 13 residues. The V gene's germline CDR1 is GTSNPN and CDR2 SVGIG (reference sequence). The V end was cut by 3 bases, the J end by 1 base, with 9 bases between. CDR3 protein: CAWSRDGNTEAFF. The CDR3, as DNA: TGTGCCTGGAGCAGGGATGGGAACACTGAAGCTTTCTTT.

This clone was seen a single time. The V and J genes are TRBV6-5 and TRBJ2-3; D perhaps matches TRBD2 (6 bases). This CDR3 spans 15 amino acids. V was clipped by 2 bases and J by 0 bases, with 9 bases between them. Germline loops: CDR1 MNHEY, CDR2 SVGAGI. The CDR3 DNA follows: TGTGCCAGCAGTTACGAAAGCGGGAGCACAGATACGCAGTATTTT. It is translated as CASSYESGSTDTQYF.

V gene TRBV6-4 combines with J gene TRBJ1-2; 11 nucleotides line up with TRBD1. J was trimmed by 3 bases and V by 6 bases; bases with no gene match: 0. The CDR3 extends over 13 amino acids. CDR1 is MRHNA and CDR2 is SNTAGT in the germline V gene. Here the CDR3 reads CASRGQGDYGYTF. The CDR3 DNA sequence: TGTGCCAGCAGGGGACAGGGGGACTATGGCTACACCTTC.

As regards this clone: The same CDR3 can be traced to other DNA sequences in this sample. The V gene is TRBV5-1, the J gene TRBJ2-7; TRBD1 aligns across 9 bases. The CDR3 runs 14 residues. With 4 bases clipped from V and 4 bases from J, the junction kept 6 bases outside the gene matches. Germline assignment: CDR1 SGHRS and CDR2 YFSETQ. The CDR3 here is CASSPGDRVYEQYF. The CDR3 DNA reads as TGCGCCAGCAGCCCCGGGGACAGGGTGTACGAGCAGTACTTC. Full variable domain (remainder filled in from reference TRBV5-1 and TRBJ2-7): KAGVTQTPRYLIKTRGQQVTLSCSPISGHRSVSWYQQTPGQGLQFLFEYFSETQRNKGNFPGRFSGRQFSNSRSEMNVSTLELGDSALYLCASSPGDRVYEQYFGPGTRLTVT.

The CDR3 loop reads CASSDGLRGKETQYF. CDR3 DNA sequence: TGTGCCAGCAGCGATGGACTGAGGGGGAAAGAGACCCAGTACTTC. The J gene is TRBJ2-5, the V gene TRBV9, with a tentative D call TRBD1 (6 bases). V gave up 3 bases and J gave up 3 bases, with 15 bases separating them. The CDR3 is made up of 15 amino acids. The V gene's germline CDR1 is SGDLS and CDR2 YYNGEE.

The rearrangement uses TRBV19 and TRBJ2-5; tentatively, D is TRBD1 (6 bases). The V and J ends lost 3 bases and 3 bases respectively, with 11 bases between them. The CDR3 is 14 amino acids. CDR1 LNHDA and CDR2 SQIVND come from the germline V gene (reference sequence). The CDR3 here is CASSIGAGEETQYF. CDR3 DNA sequence: TGTGCCAGTAGTATTGGGGCAGGGGAAGAGACCCAGTACTTC.

V usage is TRBV7-2 and J usage is TRBJ2-2; possibly TRBD2 for D (5 bases). Germline V CDR1 and CDR2: SGHTA, FQGNSA. V gave up 5 bases and J gave up 13 bases, with 23 bases separating them. The CDR3 contains 15 residues. CDR3 DNA: TGTGCCAGCAGCGGTGCGGGCTCCCTTAATGTGGTGCTGTTTTTT. Encoded protein: CASSGAGSLNVVLFF.

V and J are TRBV30 and TRBJ1-5, with 7 bases that match TRBD1. Germline lookup yields CDR1 GTSNPN and CDR2 SVGIG (reference sequence). The CDR3 loop spans 14 amino acids. J lost 1 base, V lost 5 bases, and 5 bases had no gene match. The CDR3 DNA reads TGTGCCTGGGATCCGGGACAGAGCAATCAGCCCCAGCATTTT. Amino acid sequence: CAWDPGQSNQPQHF.